This record covers a single T cell receptor beta chain. These data belong to a study of cytomegalovirus exposure and HLA in healthy donors. The ends were cut back, 3 bases at V and 8 bases at J, with 13 bases in the middle. This CDR3 is built from 14 residues. Germline V lookup: CDR1 WSHSY, CDR2 SAAADI. It was the roughly 130-subject validation cohort, separate from the approximately 680-subject first cohort, to which the donors belonged. Clones were sequenced by immunoSEQ multiplex PCR, and TCRdb holds only the in-frame ones, with some missing. The repertoire holds around 61,000 clones, almost 95% seen once, with roughly 5% in the top ten.

The rearrangement uses TRBV10-2 and TRBJ1-4, with D tentatively TRBD1 (5 bases). The source material was PBMCs. The receptor was derived from a young man in good health and CMV-seropositive. The CDR3 DNA reads as TGCGCCAGCAGTGACTGGCAGGGTGAAGAAAAACTGTTTTTT. This sequence encodes CASSDWQGEEKLFF.